The TCR beta chain under discussion was sequenced for a study of cytomegalovirus exposure and HLA in healthy donors. The CDR3 runs to 15 residues. Germline V CDR1 and CDR2: MRHNA, SNTAGT. J gave up 7 bases and V 5 bases, and 6 bases lay outside the gene matches. Here immunoSEQ multiplex PCR was the method, and the copy in TCRdb shows in-frame clones only, minus some. The table shows 200,000 to 250,000 clones, with 85% to 95% occurring only once. The source material was PBMCs. The origin of this receptor is a woman between 18 and 29 years old in good health and CMV-seronegative. This chain links TRBV6-4 with TRBJ2-1; TRBD2 matches at 12 bases. The CDR3 DNA reads as TGTGCCAGCAGTCCCCTAGCGGGAGGGCCTAATGAGCAGTTCTTC. It specifies CASSPLAGGPNEQFF.